Presented here are 23 T cell receptor beta chains from one specimen sequenced in a study of OX40 agonist ivuxolimab in advanced cancers. Clones were sequenced by immunoSEQ multiplex PCR, and TCRdb holds only the in-frame ones, with some missing. The table lists about 20,000 clones, 84% of them singletons, with 14% in the top ten. The material sequenced was CD4+ or CD8+ T cells sorted from blood, taken in a trial of the OX40 agonist ivuxolimab. All receptors come from an adult with an advanced solid tumor such as melanoma, head and neck, liver or kidney cancer.

The J gene is TRBJ1-2, the V gene TRBV19, with 8 bases identical to TRBD1. Losses at the gene ends were 5 bases for V and 4 bases for J; bases not matched to a gene: 6. Germline V gene lookup returns CDR1 LNHDA and CDR2 SQIVND (reference sequence). There are 14 residues in the CDR3. CDR3 sequence reads: CASSRTGTVYGYTF. CDR3 sequence (DNA): TGTGCCAGTAGTCGGACAGGGACGGTCTATGGCTACACCTTC.

This chain links TRBV5-1 with TRBJ2-3; D assignment may be TRBD1 or TRBD2 (5 bases each). CDR3 length: 15 amino acids. In germline, CDR1 is SGHRS, CDR2 YFSETQ. The V gene lost 0 bases and the J gene lost 0 bases, with 8 bases spanning the gap. DNA of the CDR3: TGCGCCAGCAGCTTGGGTCGGGGCAGCACAGATACGCAGTATTTT. Encoded protein: CASSLGRGSTDTQYF.

The genes are TRBV5-1 and TRBJ2-6, with 7 bases identical to TRBD1. Germline assignment: CDR1 SGHRS and CDR2 YFSETQ. There are 16 residues in the CDR3. J gave up 0 bases and V 6 bases, and 6 bases lay outside the gene matches. DNA for the CDR3: TGCGCCAGCACCGGACAGGCCCACTCTGGGGCCAACGTCCTGACTTTC. This sequence encodes CASTGQAHSGANVLTF. The full variable domain, completed using reference TRBV5-1 and TRBJ2-6, is KAGVTQTPRYLIKTRGQQVTLSCSPISGHRSVSWYQQTPGQGLQFLFEYFSETQRNKGNFPGRFSGRQFSNSRSEMNVSTLELGDSALYLCASTGQAHSGANVLTFGAGSRLTVL.

This clone was seen more than once but under ten times. The chain combines TRBV11-2 with TRBJ1-1, with a possible D match to TRBD1 (6 bases). The V gene lost 4 bases and the J gene lost 1 base, with 16 bases spanning the gap. The CDR3 extends over 16 amino acids. CDR1 and CDR2 from the germline V gene are SGHAT and FQNNGV. The CDR3 DNA reads TGTGCCAGCAGCTCAAGTCCCGGGACAAGGAACACTGAAGCTTTCTTT. Translated, it gives CASSSSPGTRNTEAFF.

The rearrangement links TRBV20-1 to TRBJ2-7; D may be TRBD1 (6 bases). The CDR3 is made up of 11 amino acids. V lost 3 bases to trimming and J lost 7 bases, with 10 bases between them. The germline V gene encodes CDR1 DFQATT and CDR2 SNEGSKA (reference sequence). CDR3 protein: CSARITGEQYF. In DNA form, the CDR3 reads TGCAGTGCTAGGATTACAGGGGAGCAGTACTTC.

This chain links TRBV27 with TRBJ2-1, with 7 bases fitting TRBD2. Germline trimming cut 2 bases from V and 7 bases from J; bases unmatched to any gene: 5. From germline, CDR1 is MNHEY and CDR2 SMNVEV (reference sequence). The CDR3 contains 14 residues. The CDR3 protein is CASSLGGSGNEQFF. The CDR3 DNA sequence: TGTGCCAGCAGTTTAGGCGGGAGCGGGAATGAGCAGTTCTTC.

This clone came up a few times. J is TRBJ1-6 and V is TRBV7-2; D is unclear. CDR3 length: 16 residues. CDR1 SGHTA and CDR2 FQGNSA come from the germline V gene. Trimming took 4 bases from V and 8 from J, leaving 18 bases between them. The CDR3 spells CASSSPNSPGDSPLHF. The CDR3 DNA sequence: TGTGCCAGCAGCTCTCCCAACTCGCCAGGTGATTCACCCCTCCACTTT. Combining the CDR3 with reference TRBV7-2 and TRBJ1-6 gives the whole variable domain GAGVSQSPSNKVTEKGKDVELRCDPISGHTALYWYRQSLGQGLEFLIYFQGNSAPDKSGLPSDRFSAERTGGSVSTLTIQRTQQEDSAVYLCASSSPNSPGDSPLHFGNGTRLTVT.

In this sample, this clone turned up once. The rearrangement uses TRBV11-2 and TRBJ1-2; perhaps TRBD1 as D (5 bases). The CDR3 covers 14 residues. V gave up 1 base and J gave up 4 bases, with 10 bases separating them. Germline CDR1 reads SGHAT; CDR2 reads FQNNGV. The CDR3 region has the DNA TGTGCCAGCAGCTTAGCACGGGGCTCCTATGGCTACACCTTC. This codes for CASSLARGSYGYTF. Drawing the rest from reference TRBV11-2 and TRBJ1-2, the complete variable domain is EAGVAQSPRYKIIEKRQSVAFWCNPISGHATLYWYQQILGQGPKLLIQFQNNGVVDDSQLPKDRFSAERLKGVDSTLKIQPAKLEDSAVYLCASSLARGSYGYTFGSGTRLTVV.

The J gene is TRBJ2-3, the V gene TRBV5-1; 9 bases are a match to TRBD1. The CDR3 has 15 amino acids. The V gene end was trimmed by 6 bases and the J gene end by 7 bases; junction bases not matched to a gene: 12. Germline values: CDR1 SGHRS, CDR2 YFSETQ. The CDR3 reads CASTTGQGTPNTQYF. DNA for the CDR3: TGCGCCAGCACTACGGGACAGGGCACGCCGAATACGCAGTATTTT.

Only one count was recorded for this clone. The J gene is TRBJ1-3, the V gene TRBV4-1, with D possibly matching TRBD1 (5 bases). CDR3 size: 16 residues. Trimming removed 2 bases from V and 4 bases from J, with 15 bases in between. Germline values: CDR1 MGHRA, CDR2 YSYEKL. The CDR3 spells CASSQMGRGAGNTIYF. For the CDR3, the DNA is TGCGCCAGCAGCCAAATGGGACGGGGAGCCGGAAACACCATATATTTT.

This rearrangement joins TRBV28 to TRBJ1-4; D unclear. V gave up 6 bases and J gave up 7 bases, with 9 bases separating them. The CDR3 has 12 amino acids. CDR1 is MDHEN, CDR2 SYDVKM, per germline. In DNA, the CDR3 is TGTGCCAGCAGCGCGTCAGCTGAAAAACTGTTTTTT. Translated: CASSASAEKLFF.

This chain connects TRBV2 to TRBJ1-6, with D unclear. CDR1 is SNHLY, CDR2 FYNNEI, per germline. The CDR3 has 14 amino acids. V lost 7 bases to trimming and J lost 5 bases, with 12 bases between them. This CDR3 is CASIWTRDNSPLHF. CDR3 DNA: TGTGCCAGCATTTGGACCCGTGATAATTCACCCCTCCACTTT. The full variable domain, its missing parts supplied by reference TRBV2 and TRBJ1-6, is EPEVTQTPSHQVTQMGQEVILRCVPISNHLYFYWYRQILGQKVEFLVSFYNNEISEKSEIFDDQFSVERPDGSNFTLKIRSTKLEDSAMYFCASIWTRDNSPLHFGNGTRLTVT.

J is TRBJ1-5 and V is TRBV28; D gene uncertain. V lost 6 bases to trimming and J lost 7 bases, with 13 bases between them. Germline V gene lookup returns CDR1 MDHEN and CDR2 SYDVKM. The CDR3 has 13 residues. CDR3: CASSTTMRQPQHF. The CDR3 nucleotides are TGTGCCAGCAGCACCACGATGAGGCAGCCCCAGCATTTT.

The CDR3: CASSRIRTDTQYF. The CDR3 bases are TGTGCCAGCAGCCGGATTCGCACAGATACGCAGTATTTT. The V and J genes are TRBV11-2 and TRBJ2-3; D remains unclear. This CDR3 is 13 amino acids long. Trimming removed 5 bases at V and 1 base at J, with 7 bases between. Germline V CDR1 and CDR2: SGHAT, FQNNGV.

This chain connects TRBV6-1 to TRBJ1-1; D possibly corresponds to TRBD1 (5 bases). V was cut by 7 bases and J by 5 bases, with 11 bases left in between. CDR3 size: 12 residues. Germline CDR1 is MNHNS and CDR2 is SASEGT. The DNA of the CDR3 is TGTGCCAGCAACAAGGGACTGACTGAAGCTTTCTTT. Translated: CASNKGLTEAFF.

This rearrangement joins TRBV7-9 to TRBJ1-4, with a possible D match to TRBD1 (6 bases). V lost 0 bases, J lost 6 bases, and 14 bases lay in between. The CDR3 spans 16 residues. Per the germline V gene, CDR1 is SEHNR and CDR2 is FQNEAQ (reference sequence). Here the CDR3 reads CASSLAGVQGHEKLFF. Written as DNA, the CDR3 is TGTGCCAGCAGCTTAGCGGGGGTTCAGGGGCATGAAAAACTGTTTTTT.

This clone was seen just once. The rearrangement uses TRBV14 and TRBJ2-1; 8 bases are a match to TRBD2. The V gene's germline CDR1 is SGHDN and CDR2 FVKESK. This CDR3 region has 16 residues. V was pared by 1 base and J by 4 bases, with 6 bases of the junction left unmatched. This chain's CDR3 is CASSQGSSGRYNEQFF. In DNA form, the CDR3 reads TGTGCCAGCAGCCAAGGGTCTAGCGGGCGATACAATGAGCAGTTCTTC.

The CDR3 DNA is TGTGCCAGCAAAAGCTTACGTTGGCAGGGCGGAACCGGGGAGCTGTTTTTT. The encoded protein is CASKSLRWQGGTGELFF. The V and J genes are TRBV7-9 and TRBJ2-2; perhaps TRBD1 as D (5 bases). V shed 7 bases and J shed 5 bases, with 23 bases lying between them. This CDR3 has 17 amino acids. Germline V lookup: CDR1 SEHNR, CDR2 FQNEAQ (reference sequence).

This chain joins TRBV9 and TRBJ2-7; either TRBD1 or TRBD2 may fit D (5 bases each). Germline V gene lookup returns CDR1 SGDLS and CDR2 YYNGEE. The CDR3 extends over 14 amino acids. V was shortened by 0 bases and J by 7 bases, with 14 bases between the two germline ends. The CDR3: CASSVDSTWGEQYF. As DNA, the CDR3 is TGTGCCAGCAGCGTAGATTCAACTTGGGGGGAGCAGTACTTC.

This chain links TRBV9 with TRBJ2-3, with 11 nucleotides matching TRBD1. V was clipped by 2 bases and J by 3 bases; unmatched bases: 5. Germline CDR1 reads SGDLS; CDR2 reads YYNGEE. The CDR3 runs to 16 residues. The CDR3 sequence: CASSVRGQGGTDTQYF. The CDR3 nucleotides read TGTGCCAGCAGCGTTCGGGGACAGGGGGGGACAGATACGCAGTATTTT.

This chain joins TRBV29-1 and TRBJ2-7; no clear D. The germline gives CDR1 SQVTM, CDR2 ANQGSEA. CDR3 size: 13 residues. Trimming shortened V by 7 bases and J by 3 bases, and 16 bases separated the two germline ends. CDR3 protein: CSARSSEYYEQYF. The CDR3 DNA is TGCAGCGCGAGGTCCTCGGAATACTACGAGCAGTACTTC.

The gene calls are TRBV7-9 and TRBJ1-4; D possibly corresponds to TRBD1 (6 bases). Germline CDR1 and CDR2: SEHNR and FQNEAQ (reference sequence). Trimming removed 3 bases at V and 7 bases at J, with 12 bases between. The CDR3 extends over 14 amino acids. The CDR3 DNA reads as TGTGCCAGCAGCTTTGGAACAGGGACTGAAAAACTGTTTTTT. This sequence encodes CASSFGTGTEKLFF.

V usage is TRBV28 and J usage is TRBJ2-3, with a possible D match to TRBD1 (6 bases). Germline CDR1 MDHEN, CDR2 SYDVKM. Trimming pared 6 bases from V and 0 bases from J, leaving 16 bases between. The CDR3 loop spans 16 amino acids. CDR3 DNA: TGTGCCAGCAGACCCCAACTGGGACATAGCACAGATACGCAGTATTTT. Translation gives CASRPQLGHSTDTQYF.